This T cell receptor beta chain comes out of a study of cytomegalovirus exposure and HLA in healthy donors. This CDR3 spans 16 amino acids. Unmatched junction bases numbered 8, after V lost 3 bases and J lost 4 bases. Germline CDR1 and CDR2: MGHDK and SYGVNS. At sampling all donors were nominally healthy, likely with unrecorded immune exposures. General study results and limits: Reportedly, fewer N-insertions than the 666-donor mean appeared in an Asian-associated ancestry cluster in a later analysis.

A multiplex PCR was run with 60 Vbeta primers and 13 Jbeta primers. This table comes from immunoSEQ multiplex PCR, and its TCRdb copy is limited to in-frame clones, with some not included. Counted here are over 150,000 clones, about 77% occurring once; the ten biggest clones make up 1.3%. Comment on this clone: Its target is unknown.

Sequenced sample: PBMCs. V is TRBV25-1 and J is TRBJ1-2; TRBD1 matches at 10 bases. The clonotype originates from a woman in her forties or fifties in good health and CMV-seronegative. The CDR3 region is CASSDTGTGEVYGYTF. In DNA form, the CDR3 reads TGTGCCAGCAGTGATACCGGGACAGGGGAGGTCTATGGCTACACCTTC.